This note documents a single T cell receptor beta chain sequence. Its specificity is not known. This may be a read error, as it is one base from a much larger clone. The CDR3 sequence is 14 residues long. The germline gives CDR1 ENHRY, CDR2 SYGVKD. Deletions cut 0 bases from V and 7 bases from J, with 9 bases between. The cDNA was produced through 5'RACE with 10-nucleotide random UMIs. TCRdb re-analysed the 5' RACE reads in MiXCR, keeping a single row per CDR3 protein. The repertoire has tens of thousands of distinct CDR3 sequences, roughly 4.3% of them found once; the top ten carry about 6.9%. This record comes from a study of neurological immune-mediated disorders. The study, taken as a whole, reports: HTLV-1-associated myelopathy had the most TCR clonal expansion, while multiple sclerosis had the least, a level that fell below healthy controls. CDR3 amino acid sequences of expanded clones were not shared across subjects, a result suggesting private repertoires in all groups. The multiple sclerosis repertoire cluster had no association with any clinical or MRI feature.

The chain is built from TRBV10-3 and TRBJ2-2, with a tentative D call TRBD1 (5 bases). Sequencing was carried out using PBMCs. The source is a man aged 25 to 40 with multiple sclerosis. DNA of the CDR3: TGTGCCATCAGTGAGTCGAAGGGGAACGGGGAGCTGTTTTTT. Translating gives CAISESKGNGELFF.